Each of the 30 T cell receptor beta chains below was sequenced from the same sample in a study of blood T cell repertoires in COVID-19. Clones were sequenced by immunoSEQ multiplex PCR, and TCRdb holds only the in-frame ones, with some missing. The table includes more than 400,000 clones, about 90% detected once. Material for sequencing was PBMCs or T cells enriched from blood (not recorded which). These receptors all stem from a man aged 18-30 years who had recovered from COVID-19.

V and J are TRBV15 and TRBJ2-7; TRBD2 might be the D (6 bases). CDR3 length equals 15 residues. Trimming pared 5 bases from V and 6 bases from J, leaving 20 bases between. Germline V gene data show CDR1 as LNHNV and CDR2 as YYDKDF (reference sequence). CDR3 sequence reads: CATSAPGTPVSEQYF. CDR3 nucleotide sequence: TGTGCCACCAGCGCCCCCGGGACTCCGGTTTCCGAGCAGTACTTC.

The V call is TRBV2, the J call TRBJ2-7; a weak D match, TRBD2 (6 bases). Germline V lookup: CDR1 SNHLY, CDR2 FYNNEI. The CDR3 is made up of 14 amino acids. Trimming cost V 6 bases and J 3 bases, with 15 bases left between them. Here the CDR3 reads CASRRGLLRYEQYF. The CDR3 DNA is TGTGCCAGCAGGAGGGGACTTTTACGCTACGAGCAGTACTTC.

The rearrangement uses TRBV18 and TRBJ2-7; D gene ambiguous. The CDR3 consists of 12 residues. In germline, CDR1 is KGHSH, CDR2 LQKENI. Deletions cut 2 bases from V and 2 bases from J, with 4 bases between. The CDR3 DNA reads TGTGCCAGCTCACCAAGCGCCTACGAGCAGTACTTC. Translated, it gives CASSPSAYEQYF.

The CDR3 region has the DNA TGTGCCAGCAGCTTATTCGGGGGCACCGGGGAGCTGTTTTTT. It translates to CASSLFGGTGELFF. The J gene is TRBJ2-2, the V gene TRBV7-9; TRBD2 is a possible D gene (6 bases). V was shortened by 2 bases and J by 4 bases, with 8 bases between the two germline ends. CDR3 length equals 14 residues. The germline V gene has CDR1 SEHNR and CDR2 FQNEAQ (reference sequence).

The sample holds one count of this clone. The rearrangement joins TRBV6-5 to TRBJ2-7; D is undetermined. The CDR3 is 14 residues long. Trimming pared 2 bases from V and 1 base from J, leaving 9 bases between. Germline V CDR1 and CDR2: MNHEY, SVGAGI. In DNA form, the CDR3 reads TGTGCCAGCAGTTACATATCAGGTTCCTACGAGCAGTACTTC. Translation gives CASSYISGSYEQYF.

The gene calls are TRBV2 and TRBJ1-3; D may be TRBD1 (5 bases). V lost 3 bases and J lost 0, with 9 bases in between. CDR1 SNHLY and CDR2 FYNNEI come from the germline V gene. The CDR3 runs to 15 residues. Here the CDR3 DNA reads TGTGCCAGCAGTGAGGCTAGGGGCTCTGGAAACACCATATATTTT. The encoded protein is CASSEARGSGNTIYF. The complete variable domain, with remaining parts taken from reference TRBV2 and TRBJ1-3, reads EPEVTQTPSHQVTQMGQEVILRCVPISNHLYFYWYRQILGQKVEFLVSFYNNEISEKSEIFDDQFSVERPDGSNFTLKIRSTKLEDSAMYFCASSEARGSGNTIYFGEGSWLTVV.

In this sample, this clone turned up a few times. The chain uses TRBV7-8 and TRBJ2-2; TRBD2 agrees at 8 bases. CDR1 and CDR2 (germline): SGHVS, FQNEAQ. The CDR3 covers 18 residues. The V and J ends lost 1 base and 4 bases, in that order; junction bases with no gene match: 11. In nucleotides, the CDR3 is TGTGCCAGCAGCTTAGATGTGCGGGGGGCGCCGGGCACCGGGGAGCTGTTTTTT. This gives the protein CASSLDVRGAPGTGELFF.

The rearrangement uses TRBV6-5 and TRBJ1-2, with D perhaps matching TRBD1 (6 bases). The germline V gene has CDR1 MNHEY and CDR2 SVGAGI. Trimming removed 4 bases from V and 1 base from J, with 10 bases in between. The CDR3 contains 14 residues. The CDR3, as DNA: TGTGCCAGCAGTTCCTCGGACAGTAACTATGGCTACACCTTC. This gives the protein CASSSSDSNYGYTF.

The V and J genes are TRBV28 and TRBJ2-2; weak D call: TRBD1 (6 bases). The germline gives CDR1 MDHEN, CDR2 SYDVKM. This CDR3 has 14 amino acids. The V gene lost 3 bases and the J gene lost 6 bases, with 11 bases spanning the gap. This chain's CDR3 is CASSLQTGAGELFF. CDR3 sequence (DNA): TGTGCCAGCAGTTTGCAGACAGGCGCCGGGGAGCTGTTTTTT.

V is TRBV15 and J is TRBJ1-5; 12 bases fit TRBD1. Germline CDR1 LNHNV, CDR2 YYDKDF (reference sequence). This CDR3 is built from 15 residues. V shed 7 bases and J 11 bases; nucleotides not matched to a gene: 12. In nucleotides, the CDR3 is TGTGCCACCAACACCGGGACAGGGGGCTTAGTGGCCCAGCATTTT. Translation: CATNTGTGGLVAQHF.

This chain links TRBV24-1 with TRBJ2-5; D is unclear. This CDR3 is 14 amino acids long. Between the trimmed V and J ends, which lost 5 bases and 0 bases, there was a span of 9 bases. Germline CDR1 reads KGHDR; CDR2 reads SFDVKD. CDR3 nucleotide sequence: TGTGCCACCAGTGGTCCAGGCAACCAAGAGACCCAGTACTTC. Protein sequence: CATSGPGNQETQYF.

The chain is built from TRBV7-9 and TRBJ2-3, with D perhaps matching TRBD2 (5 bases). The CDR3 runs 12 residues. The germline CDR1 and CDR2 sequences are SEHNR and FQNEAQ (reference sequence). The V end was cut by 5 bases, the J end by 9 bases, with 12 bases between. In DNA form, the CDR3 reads TGTGCCAGCAGCCTTGTTCGAGGGACGCAGTATTTT. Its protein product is CASSLVRGTQYF.

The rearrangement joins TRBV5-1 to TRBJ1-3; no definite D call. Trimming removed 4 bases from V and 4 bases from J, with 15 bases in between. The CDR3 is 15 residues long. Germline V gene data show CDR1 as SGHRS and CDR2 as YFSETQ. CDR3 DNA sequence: TGCGCCAGCAGCCTGGTCGGGGTTTCAGGAAACACCATATATTTT. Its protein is CASSLVGVSGNTIYF.

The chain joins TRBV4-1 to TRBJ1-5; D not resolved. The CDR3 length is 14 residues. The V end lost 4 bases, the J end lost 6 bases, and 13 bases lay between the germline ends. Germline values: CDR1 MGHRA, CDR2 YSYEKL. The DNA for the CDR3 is TGCGCCAGCAGCCCATTATCGGGTGGTCAGCCCCAGCATTTT. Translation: CASSPLSGGQPQHF.

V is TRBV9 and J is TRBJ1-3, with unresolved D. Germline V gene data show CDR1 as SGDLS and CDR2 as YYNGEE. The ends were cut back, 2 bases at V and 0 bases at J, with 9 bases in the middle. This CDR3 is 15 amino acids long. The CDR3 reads CASSVSLSSGNTIYF. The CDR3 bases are TGTGCCAGCAGCGTTTCACTGAGCTCTGGAAACACCATATATTTT.

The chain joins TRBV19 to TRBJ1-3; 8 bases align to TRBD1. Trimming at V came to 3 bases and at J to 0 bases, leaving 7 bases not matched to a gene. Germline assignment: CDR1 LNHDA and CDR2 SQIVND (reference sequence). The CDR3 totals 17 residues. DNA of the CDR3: TGTGCCAGTAGTATCTCGGGACAGGTCGTCTCTGGAAACACCATATATTTT. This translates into CASSISGQVVSGNTIYF.

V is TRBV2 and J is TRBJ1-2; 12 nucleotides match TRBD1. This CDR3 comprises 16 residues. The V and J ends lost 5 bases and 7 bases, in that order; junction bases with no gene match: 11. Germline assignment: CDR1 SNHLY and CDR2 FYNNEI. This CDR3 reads CASSYGTGGSGGGYTF. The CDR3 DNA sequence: TGTGCCAGCAGTTACGGGACAGGGGGCTCAGGTGGTGGCTACACCTTC. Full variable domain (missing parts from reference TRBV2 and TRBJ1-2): EPEVTQTPSHQVTQMGQEVILRCVPISNHLYFYWYRQILGQKVEFLVSFYNNEISEKSEIFDDQFSVERPDGSNFTLKIRSTKLEDSAMYFCASSYGTGGSGGGYTFGSGTRLTVV.

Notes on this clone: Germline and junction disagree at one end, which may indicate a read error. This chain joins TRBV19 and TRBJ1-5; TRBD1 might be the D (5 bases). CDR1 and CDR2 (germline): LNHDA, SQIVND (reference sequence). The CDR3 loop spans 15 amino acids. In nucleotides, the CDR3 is TGTGCCAATAGTATACTTTTAAGGGGTGGCCAGCCCCAGCATTTT. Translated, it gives CANSILLRGGQPQHF.

This chain's CDR3 is CASSIGGAGVRNEQFF. Here the CDR3 DNA reads TGTGCCAGTAGTATAGGGGGAGCGGGAGTTCGTAATGAGCAGTTCTTC. The gene calls are TRBV19 and TRBJ2-1; TRBD2 agrees at 8 bases. Germline V gene lookup returns CDR1 LNHDA and CDR2 SQIVND (reference sequence). This CDR3 spans 16 amino acids. The ends lost 1 base at V and 7 bases at J; junction bases unmatched: 9.

The CDR3 coding sequence is TGTGCCAGCAGAGAATTGGAGGTCACTGAAGCTTTCTTT. This sequence encodes CASRELEVTEAFF. V usage is TRBV9 and J usage is TRBJ1-1, with D unclear. V lost 5 bases and J 4 bases, leaving 12 bases between the germline ends. This CDR3 region has 13 residues. Germline CDR1 reads SGDLS; CDR2 reads YYNGEE. The full variable domain, completed using reference TRBV9 and TRBJ1-1, is DSGVTQTPKHLITATGQRVTLRCSPRSGDLSVYWYQQSLDQGLQFLIQYYNGEERAKGNILERFSAQQFPDLHSELNLSSLELGDSALYFCASRELEVTEAFFGQGTRLTVV.

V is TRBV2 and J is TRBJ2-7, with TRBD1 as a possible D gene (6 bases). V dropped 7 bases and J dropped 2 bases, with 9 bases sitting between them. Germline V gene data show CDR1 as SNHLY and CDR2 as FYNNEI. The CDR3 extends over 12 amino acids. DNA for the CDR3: TGTGCCAGCAAACAGGGAGCCTACGAGCAGTACTTC. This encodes CASKQGAYEQYF.

CDR3 DNA: TGTGCCAGCAAGCCGGGACAGCTCCTTTATAGCAATCAGCCCCAGCATTTT. This gives the protein CASKPGQLLYSNQPQHF. The chain uses TRBV19 and TRBJ1-5; 7 bases agree with TRBD1. The germline V gene has CDR1 LNHDA and CDR2 SQIVND (reference sequence). The CDR3 loop spans 17 amino acids. V was clipped by 9 bases and J by 0 bases; unmatched bases: 14.

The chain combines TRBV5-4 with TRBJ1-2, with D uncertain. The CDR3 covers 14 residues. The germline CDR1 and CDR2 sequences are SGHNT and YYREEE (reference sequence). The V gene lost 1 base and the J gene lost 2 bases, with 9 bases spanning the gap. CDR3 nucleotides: TGTGCCAGCAGCTTGCATTCCTACAACTATGGCTACACCTTC. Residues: CASSLHSYNYGYTF.

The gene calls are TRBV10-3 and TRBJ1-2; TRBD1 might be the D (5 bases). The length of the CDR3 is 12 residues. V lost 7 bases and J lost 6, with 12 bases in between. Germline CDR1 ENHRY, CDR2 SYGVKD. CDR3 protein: CAIMVGANGYTF. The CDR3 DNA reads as TGTGCCATCATGGTAGGGGCGAATGGCTACACCTTC.

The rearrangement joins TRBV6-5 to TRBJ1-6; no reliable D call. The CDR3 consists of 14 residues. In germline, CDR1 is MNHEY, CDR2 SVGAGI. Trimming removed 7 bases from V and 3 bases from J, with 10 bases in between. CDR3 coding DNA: TGTGCCAGCACCCACCGGGACTATAATTCACCCCTCCACTTT. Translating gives CASTHRDYNSPLHF.

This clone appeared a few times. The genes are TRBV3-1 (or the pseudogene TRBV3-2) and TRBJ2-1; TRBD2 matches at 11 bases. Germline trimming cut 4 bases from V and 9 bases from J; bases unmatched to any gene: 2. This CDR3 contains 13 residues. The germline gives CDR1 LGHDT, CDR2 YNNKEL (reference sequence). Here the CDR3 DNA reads TGTGCCAGCAGCCGTAGCGGGAGGGGTGAGCAGTTCTTC. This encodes CASSRSGRGEQFF.

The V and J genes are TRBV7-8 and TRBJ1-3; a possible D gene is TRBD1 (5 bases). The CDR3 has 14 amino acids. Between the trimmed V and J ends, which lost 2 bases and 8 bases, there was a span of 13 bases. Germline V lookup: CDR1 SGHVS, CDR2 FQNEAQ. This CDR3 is CASSLKAGGDTIYF. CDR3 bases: TGTGCCAGCAGCTTAAAGGCAGGAGGGGACACCATATATTTT.

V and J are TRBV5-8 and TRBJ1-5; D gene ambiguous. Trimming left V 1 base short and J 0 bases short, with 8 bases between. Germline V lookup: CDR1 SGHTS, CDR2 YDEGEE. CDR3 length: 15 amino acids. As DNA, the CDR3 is TGTGCCAGCAGCTTGACGGGATATAGCAATCAGCCCCAGCATTTT. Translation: CASSLTGYSNQPQHF.

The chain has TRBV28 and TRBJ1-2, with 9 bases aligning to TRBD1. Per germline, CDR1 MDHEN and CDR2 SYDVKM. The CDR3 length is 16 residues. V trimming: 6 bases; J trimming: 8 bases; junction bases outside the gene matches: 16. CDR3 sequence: CASSSPPGQGGGGYTF. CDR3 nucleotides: TGTGCCAGCAGCTCCCCTCCGGGACAGGGAGGCGGCGGCTACACCTTC.

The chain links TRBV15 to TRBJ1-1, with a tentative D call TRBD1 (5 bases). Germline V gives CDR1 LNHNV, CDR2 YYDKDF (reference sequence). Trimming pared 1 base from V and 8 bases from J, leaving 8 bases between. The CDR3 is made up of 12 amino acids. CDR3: CATSRVTGEAFF. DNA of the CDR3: TGTGCCACCAGCAGAGTAACAGGAGAAGCTTTCTTT.